A selection of T cell receptor beta chains follows, all from one sample in a study of identical twins. TCRdb analysed the 5' RACE reads with MiXCR anew, one entry per CDR3 protein. The sample holds about 520,000 distinct CDR3 sequences, roughly a fifth seen once. This sample was shared with a second study, whose subject was T cells expressing NK-cell markers.

The sequenced sample was CD4+ T cells sorted from blood. Source of these receptors: a woman between 18 and 29 years old in good health. Both conserved end residues are part of each CDR3. A D gene is named only where the DNA matches it firmly. A row's size may be missing; if present it is once, few, many or a size class.

V	size	length	J	D	DNA	CDR3
TRBV9	few	15	TRBJ2-3	.	TGTGCCAGCAGCCATGGGGGGGGCCTTAGAGATACGCAGTATTTT	CASSHGGGLRDTQYF
TRBV20-1	.	14	TRBJ1-4	.	TGCAGTGCTGGAAGGGCAGGGGTGAATGAAAAACTGTTTTTT	CSAGRAGVNEKLFF
TRBV10-2	few	18	TRBJ2-1	.	TGCGCCAGCAGTCCCATGTTGGGGGAAGGGAGGTCCTACAATGAGCAGTTCTTC	CASSPMLGEGRSYNEQFF
TRBV7-2	few	14	TRBJ2-4	.	TGTGCCAGCAGCCGGACTCTAGCCAAAAACATTCAGTACTTC	CASSRTLAKNIQYF
TRBV20-1	many	17	TRBJ2-3	.	TGCAGTGCTAGAGTAAATCTAGGGACTGCGGGCACAGATACGCAGTATTTT	CSARVNLGTAGTDTQYF
TRBV11-2	.	14	TRBJ2-7	.	TGTGCCAGCAGCTCCATCCCTGGCTGGGTCGAGCAGTACTTC	CASSSIPGWVEQYF
TRBV14	.	17	TRBJ2-1	TRBD2	TGTGCCAGCAGCCACGTTAGCGGGGGCCTTTACTACAATGAGCAGTTCTTC	CASSHVSGGLYYNEQFF
TRBV20-1	few	14	TRBJ1-6	.	TGCAGTGCTAGGAGCGACGGCGGGTTGTCACCCCTCCACTTT	CSARSDGGLSPLHF
TRBV20-1	.	13	TRBJ2-1	.	TGCAGTGCTAGGGTGGTTAGTTCGGGTGAGCAGTTCTTC	CSARVVSSGEQFF
TRBV12-3/TRBV12-4	.	16	TRBJ2-1	TRBD2	TGTGCCAGCAGCCCTCCCGCGGGGGGGGGGACCAATGAGCAGTTCTTC	CASSPPAGGGTNEQFF
TRBV5-6	few	16	TRBJ1-6	TRBD1	TGTGCCAGCAGGCCGGGACAGGGGGCATCGAATTCACCCCTCCACTTT	CASRPGQGASNSPLHF
TRBV12-3/TRBV12-4	few	13	TRBJ2-7	.	TGTGCCAGCACAAGCGGGCGCTCCTACGAGCAGTACTTC	CASTSGRSYEQYF
TRBV20-1	.	13	TRBJ1-5	TRBD1	TGCAGTGCTGACCAGGGGGCTAATCAGCCCCAGCATTTT	CSADQGANQPQHF
TRBV20-1	.	16	TRBJ2-5	TRBD2	TGCAGTGCTAGAGATCCACAGCGGGGGGCCGGGGAGACCCAGTACTTC	CSARDPQRGAGETQYF
TRBV12-3/TRBV12-4	.	12	TRBJ2-7	.	TGTGCCAGCAGTTTATACCGGGCCGAGCAGTACTTC	CASSLYRAEQYF
TRBV5-1	.	15	TRBJ2-2	.	TGCGCCAGCAGCTTGGTCGGGTTGGAAACCGGGGAGCTGTTTTTT	CASSLVGLETGELFF
TRBV10-3	few	14	TRBJ2-3	.	TGTGCCATCAGGGACCGTTACAGCACAGATACGCAGTATTTT	CAIRDRYSTDTQYF
TRBV15	few	13	TRBJ1-5	.	TGTGCCACCAGCAGAGAAGGGTATCAGCCCCAGCATTTT	CATSREGYQPQHF
TRBV29-1	few	13	TRBJ1-2	TRBD1	TGCAGCGTTACGACAGGGTTGGGCTATGGCTACACCTTC	CSVTTGLGYGYTF
TRBV10-3	many	12	TRBJ1-1	.	TGTGCCATCGGCGGTAGCAGCACTGAAGCTTTCTTT	CAIGGSSTEAFF
TRBV14	.	14	TRBJ1-5	TRBD1	TGTGCCAGCAGCCGGACAGGGTGGAATCAGCCCCAGCATTTT	CASSRTGWNQPQHF
TRBV27	many	13	TRBJ2-1	.	TGTGCCAGCACCAGGAGCTCCTACAATGAGCAGTTCTTC	CASTRSSYNEQFF
TRBV12-3/TRBV12-4	many	11	TRBJ2-3	.	TGTGCCAGCAGCTTTGCAGATACGCAGTATTTT	CASSFADTQYF
TRBV20-1	.	12	TRBJ2-3	.	TGCAGCCCTCGCTGGGGCACAGATACGCAGTATTTT	CSPRWGTDTQYF
TRBV5-1	.	13	TRBJ1-2	.	TGCGCCAGCAGCTTGGGACAGACCGGAGGCTACACCTTC	CASSLGQTGGYTF
TRBV12-3/TRBV12-4	.	14	TRBJ2-7	.	TGTGCCAGCAGTTTCTGGGACACCAGAGGGGAGCAGTACTTC	CASSFWDTRGEQYF
TRBV25-1	few	16	TRBJ2-4	TRBD2	TGTGCCAGCAGTGAATCCGGCGGGGGTGGCAAAAACATTCAGTACTTC	CASSESGGGGKNIQYF
TRBV20-1	.	16	TRBJ2-1	TRBD2	TGCAGTGCTCGGACTAGCGGGGGAGGGTCCTACAATGAGCAGTTCTTC	CSARTSGGGSYNEQFF
TRBV3-1	.	12	TRBJ2-3	.	TGTGCCAGCAGCCACACAACGGATACGCAGTATTTT	CASSHTTDTQYF
TRBV20-1	.	12	TRBJ1-2	.	TGCAGTGCTAGAGAATCACAGTCTGGCTACACCTTC	CSARESQSGYTF
TRBV6-6	many	13	TRBJ2-5	TRBD1	TGTGCCAGCAGGACAGGGATGAAAGAGACCCAGTACTTC	CASRTGMKETQYF
TRBV7-9	.	16	TRBJ2-3	TRBD2	TGTGCCAGCAGCTTACGGCTAGCGGGGGCGGGAGATACGCAGTATTTT	CASSLRLAGAGDTQYF
TRBV20-1	few	14	TRBJ1-1	TRBD1	TGCAGTGCTAGCCGGGACAGGTGGAACACTGAAGCTTTCTTT	CSASRDRWNTEAFF
TRBV12-3/TRBV12-4	.	17	TRBJ2-1	TRBD2	TGTGCCAGCAGTTTAGCGCGGCTAGCGGATTCCTACAATGAGCAGTTCTTC	CASSLARLADSYNEQFF
TRBV6-5	many	12	TRBJ1-2	.	TGTGCCAGCAGTTACCACGGACAGTCTAACACCTTC	CASSYHGQSNTF
TRBV29-1	many	14	TRBJ1-1	.	TGCAGCGTTTCCTCCCGGGGAAGAAACACTGAAGCTTTCTTT	CSVSSRGRNTEAFF
TRBV3-1	.	14	TRBJ1-2	.	TGTGCCAGCAGCCAAGGATTGGGGTACGATGGCTACACCTTC	CASSQGLGYDGYTF
TRBV5-6	.	11	TRBJ2-1	.	TGTGCCAGCACCGCGGGGTTTGAGCAGTTCTTC	CASTAGFEQFF
TRBV20-1	many	14	TRBJ2-3	.	TGCAGTGCTAGAAAGACCGGGAGCACAGATACGCAGTATTTT	CSARKTGSTDTQYF
TRBV20-1	few	17	TRBJ2-1	TRBD2	TGCAGTGCTAGAATCCTAGCGGGGGGAACGTCCTACAATGAGCAGTTCTTC	CSARILAGGTSYNEQFF
TRBV6-5	once	16	TRBJ1-1	TRBD1	TGTGCCAGCAGTTACACTGACAGGGGAAGGAACACTGAAGCTTTCTTT	CASSYTDRGRNTEAFF
TRBV12-3/TRBV12-4	.	13	TRBJ1-1	.	TGTGCCAGCAGGCTATACTTGAACACTGAAGCTTTCTTT	CASRLYLNTEAFF
TRBV5-8	.	15	TRBJ1-6	.	TGTGCCAGCAGCCCCGGGGCACAGACCAATTCACCCCTCCACTTT	CASSPGAQTNSPLHF
TRBV12-3/TRBV12-4	few	14	TRBJ2-7	TRBD1	TGTGCCAGCGCAGCCGGGACAGTTTCCTACGAGCAGTACTTC	CASAAGTVSYEQYF
TRBV27	few	18	TRBJ1-1	TRBD1	TGTGCCAGCAGTTCGGGCACGGGGCAGGGGGGTAGGAGCGCTGAAGCTTTCTTT	CASSSGTGQGGRSAEAFF
TRBV6-1	.	16	TRBJ2-7	TRBD2	TGTGCCAGCAGTCCCACAACTAGCGGGGCCTCCTACGAGCAGTACTTC	CASSPTTSGASYEQYF
TRBV12-3/TRBV12-4	few	15	TRBJ2-2	TRBD1	TGTGCCAGCAGCGTGGGACAGGGATCCACCGGGGAGCTGTTTTTT	CASSVGQGSTGELFF
TRBV30	.	13	TRBJ1-2	.	TGTGCCTGGAGCGCCGGGGGTGCCTATGGCTACACCTTC	CAWSAGGAYGYTF
TRBV20-1	once	12	TRBJ2-7	.	TGCAGTGCTGCCCGGGACCGCCTCGAGCAGTACTTC	CSAARDRLEQYF
TRBV12-3/TRBV12-4	.	13	TRBJ2-1	TRBD1	TGTGCCAGCAGTAGACAGGGGTTGAGTGAGCAGTTCTTC	CASSRQGLSEQFF
TRBV6-2/TRBV6-3	.	15	TRBJ2-2	.	TGTGCCAGCAGGGGGGCTTCGGGTTACACCGGGGAGCTGTTTTTT	CASRGASGYTGELFF
TRBV29-1	few	11	TRBJ2-3	.	TGCAGCGTTGGGGATGGGGATACGCAGTATTTT	CSVGDGDTQYF